This TCR beta chain was sequenced for a study of post-analysis software for immune sequencing data. Across the whole study: Relapsing-remitting, secondary progressive and progressive-relapsing forms of multiple sclerosis all featured among disease courses. General study points: Patients carried roughly five TRBV segments more frequently than controls did, and TRBV5-6, TRBV5-1 and TRBV20-1 were among them. Normalized Chao1 diversity was significantly reduced in patients versus controls.

TCR beta cDNA libraries had unique molecular identifiers. TCRdb reanalysed the PCR reads using MiXCR and keeps one entry per CDR3 protein. The data hold under 900,000 distinct CDR3 sequences, with roughly 50% observed a single time. As concerns this clonotype: Its antigen is currently unknown.

Germline CDR1 is SNHLY and CDR2 is FYNNEI. CDR3 size: 13 residues. The trim removed 4 bases at V and 12 bases at J, leaving 8 bases unmatched. The material sequenced was blood. This TCR was sampled from a girl aged 5-17 years with multiple sclerosis. The V and J genes are TRBV2 and TRBJ2-3; the match to TRBD2 covers 9 bases. The CDR3 DNA reads as TGTGCCAGCAGTGTTAGTCGGACTAGCGATCAGTATTTT. Amino acids: CASSVSRTSDQYF.